This TCR beta chain was sequenced for a study of cytotoxic CD8 clonotypes in ibrutinib-treated CLL. Study-wide background: The patients, over ten relapsed/refractory and roughly 15 treatment-naive, included about 18 who were IGHV unmutated.

Losses at the gene ends were 8 bases for V and 3 bases for J; bases not matched to a gene: 7. CDR3 size: 13 residues. Germline CDR1 reads SNHLY; CDR2 reads FYNNEI. Using immunoSEQ multiplex PCR, the repertoire was profiled, and TCRdb retains in-frame clones only, with some absent. The data hold fewer than 300,000 clones, with 70% to 80% observed a single time. This sample comprised PBMCs, obtained at disease progression, from a patient treated with ibrutinib. The rearrangement links TRBV2 to TRBJ2-7, with 7 positions matching TRBD1. This sequence was found in a human donor with chronic lymphocytic leukemia. Written as DNA, the CDR3 is TGTGCCAGCGGCCGGGACAGTAACTACGAGCAGTACTTC. Translation gives CASGRDSNYEQYF.